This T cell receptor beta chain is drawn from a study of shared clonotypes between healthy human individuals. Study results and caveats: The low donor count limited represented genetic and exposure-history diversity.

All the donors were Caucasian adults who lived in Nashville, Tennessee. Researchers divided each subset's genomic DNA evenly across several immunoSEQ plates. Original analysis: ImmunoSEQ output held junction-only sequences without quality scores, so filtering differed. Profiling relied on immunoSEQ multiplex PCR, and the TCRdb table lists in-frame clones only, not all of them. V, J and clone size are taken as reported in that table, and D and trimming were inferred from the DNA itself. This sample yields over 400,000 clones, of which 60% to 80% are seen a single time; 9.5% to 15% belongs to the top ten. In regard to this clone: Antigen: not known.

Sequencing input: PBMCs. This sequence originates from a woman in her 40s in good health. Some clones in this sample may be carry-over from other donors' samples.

CDR3 loop: CASSIDPGRTGELFF. CDR3 sequence (DNA): TGTGCCAGTAGTATAGACCCCGGACGCACCGGGGAGCTGTTTTTT. This chain links TRBV19 with TRBJ2-2; no firm D call. Looked up from germline, CDR1 is LNHDA and CDR2 is SQIVND (reference sequence). This CDR3 region has 15 residues. Trimming removed 0 bases from V and 4 bases from J, with 9 bases in between.